This TCR beta chain stems from a study of T-cell reconstitution after alpha-beta-depleted transplantation in children. Trimming removed 5 bases at V and 3 bases at J, with 11 bases between. From germline, CDR1 is MNHEY and CDR2 SMNVEV (reference sequence). The CDR3 consists of 15 residues. For TCRbeta, the library was prepared with unique molecular identifiers. One entry per CDR3 protein, called by TCRdb with MiXCR from the PCR reads. The table has 700,000 to 850,000 distinct CDR3 sequences, under 20% seen once; the top ten hold 5%. The clonotype was recovered from a male patient aged 10 to 17 who had a stem cell transplant for acute lymphoblastic leukemia, so the T cells may come from the graft donor. The sample was PBMCs, mostly from graft donor cells, taken 360 days after TCRalphabeta/CD19-depleted stem cell transplant. The chain carries TRBV27 and TRBJ2-6, with TRBD2 as a possible D gene (5 bases). CDR3 sequence reads: CASSVTRGGANVLTF. In DNA, the CDR3 is TGTGCCAGCAGTGTTACCCGGGGTGGGGCCAACGTCCTGACTTTC.